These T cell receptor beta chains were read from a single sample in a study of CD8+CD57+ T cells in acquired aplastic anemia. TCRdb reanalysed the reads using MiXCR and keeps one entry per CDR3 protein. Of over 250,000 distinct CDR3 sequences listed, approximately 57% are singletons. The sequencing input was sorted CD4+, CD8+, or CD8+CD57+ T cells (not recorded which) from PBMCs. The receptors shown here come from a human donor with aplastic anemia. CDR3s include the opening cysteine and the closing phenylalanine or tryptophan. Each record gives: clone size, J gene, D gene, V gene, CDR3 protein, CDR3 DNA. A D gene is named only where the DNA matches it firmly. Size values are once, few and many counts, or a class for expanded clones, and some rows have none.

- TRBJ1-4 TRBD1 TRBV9 CASSVGGGLNEKLFF TGTGCCAGCAGCGTAGGAGGGGGCCTTAATGAAAAACTGTTTTTT
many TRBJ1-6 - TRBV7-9 CASSSAGGQGGSPLHF TGTGCCAGCAGCTCGGCGGGGGGTCAGGGAGGGTCACCCCTCCACTTT
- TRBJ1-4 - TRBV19 CATRGSQVNEKLFF TGTGCCACCCGAGGCTCACAGGTTAATGAAAAACTGTTTTTT
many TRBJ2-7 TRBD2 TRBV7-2 CASSLSGGRVTYEQYF TGTGCCAGCAGCTTATCAGGCGGGAGGGTCACCTACGAGCAGTACTTC
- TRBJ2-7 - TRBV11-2 CASSLVPGSYEQYF TGTGCCAGCAGCTTAGTTCCGGGATCCTACGAGCAGTACTTC
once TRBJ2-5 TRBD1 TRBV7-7 CASSPQTGTGRQETQYF TGTGCTAGCAGCCCCCAAACCGGGACAGGAAGACAAGAGACCCAGTACTTC
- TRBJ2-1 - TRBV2 CASSEGRDEQFF TGTGCCAGCAGTGAAGGTCGGGATGAGCAGTTCTTC
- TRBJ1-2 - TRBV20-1 CSARSRRLEGYTF TGCAGTGCTAGATCCCGTAGACTTGAGGGCTACACCTTC
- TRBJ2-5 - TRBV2 CASTISWSQYF TGTGCCAGCACAATTAGTTGGTCCCAGTACTTC
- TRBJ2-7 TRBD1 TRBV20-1 CSGEQGASYEQYF TGCAGTGGGGAACAGGGGGCTTCCTACGAGCAGTACTTC
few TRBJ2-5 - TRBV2 CASRVGQKETQYF TGTGCCAGCAGAGTAGGACAAAAAGAGACCCAGTACTTC
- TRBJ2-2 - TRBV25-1 CASSTPSEVGELFF TGTGCCAGCAGTACCCCTTCGGAGGTTGGGGAGCTGTTTTTT
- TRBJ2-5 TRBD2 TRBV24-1 CATSDLGLAGETQYF TGTGCCACCAGTGATTTGGGACTAGCTGGAGAGACCCAGTACTTC
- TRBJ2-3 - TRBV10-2 CASSFPTSTDTQYF TGCGCCAGCAGTTTCCCGACCAGCACAGATACGCAGTATTTT
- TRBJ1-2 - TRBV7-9 CASNNVANNGYTF TGTGCCAGCAATAATGTAGCAAACAATGGCTACACCTTC
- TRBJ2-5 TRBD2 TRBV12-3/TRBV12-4 CASRRTSGGGTQYF TGTGCCAGCCGCCGGACTAGCGGGGGAGGGACCCAGTACTTC
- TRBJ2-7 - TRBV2 CASSADTNYEQYF TGTGCCAGCAGTGCGGACACAAACTACGAGCAGTACTTC
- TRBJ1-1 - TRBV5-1 CASSEGTTNTEAFF TGCGCCAGCAGCGAGGGGACAACGAACACTGAAGCTTTCTTT
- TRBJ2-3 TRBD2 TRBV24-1 CATSDTSGSADTQYF TGTGCCACCAGTGATACTAGCGGGAGCGCAGATACGCAGTATTTT
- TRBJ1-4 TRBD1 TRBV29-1 CSVAAGGASREKLFF TGCAGCGTCGCAGCAGGGGGCGCGTCCCGGGAAAAACTGTTTTTT
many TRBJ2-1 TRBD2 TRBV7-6 CASSSGTSEWNEQFF TGTGCCAGCAGCTCAGGGACTAGCGAATGGAATGAGCAGTTCTTC
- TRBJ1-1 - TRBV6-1 CASQFKGGMNTEAFF TGTGCCAGCCAGTTTAAGGGCGGGATGAACACTGAAGCTTTCTTT
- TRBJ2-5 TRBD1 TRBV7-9 CASSRMTGGTQYF TGTGCCAGCAGCCGTATGACAGGGGGGACCCAGTACTTC
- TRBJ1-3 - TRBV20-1 CSARVARGVHSGNTIYF TGCAGTGCTAGGGTGGCCCGGGGAGTTCATTCTGGAAACACCATATATTTT
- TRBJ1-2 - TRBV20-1 CSALSASGAANYGYTF TGCAGTGCTCTCAGCGCTTCAGGAGCCGCTAACTATGGCTACACCTTC
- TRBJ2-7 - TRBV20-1 CSAAVQEREQYF TGCAGTGCCGCGGTACAAGAGCGCGAGCAGTACTTC
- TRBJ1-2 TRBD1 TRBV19 CASSNGQGIDYGYTF TGTGCCAGTAGTAACGGACAGGGAATCGACTATGGCTACACCTTC
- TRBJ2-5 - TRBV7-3 CASSLYSTPHETQYF TGTGCCAGCAGCTTATACTCGACCCCCCATGAGACCCAGTACTTC
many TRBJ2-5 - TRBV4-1 CASSQGGSTGQETQYF TGCGCCAGCAGCCAGGGCGGATCGACTGGACAAGAGACCCAGTACTTC
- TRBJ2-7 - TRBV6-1 CAISSQGKVYEQYF TGTGCCATCAGTTCACAGGGTAAGGTCTACGAGCAGTACTTC
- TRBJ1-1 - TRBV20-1 CSARLIRHTEAFF TGCAGTGCTCGACTGATTCGGCACACTGAAGCTTTCTTT
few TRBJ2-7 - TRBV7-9 CASSYPRGVRDEQYF TGTGCCAGCAGTTATCCCAGGGGGGTCCGAGACGAGCAGTACTTC
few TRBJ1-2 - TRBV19 CASSIRVPPPAYGYTF TGTGCCAGTAGTATAAGAGTCCCGCCTCCTGCCTATGGCTACACCTTC
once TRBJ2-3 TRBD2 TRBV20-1 CSAKRGAGGADTQYF TGCAGTGCTAAGCGCGGAGCGGGGGGGGCAGATACGCAGTATTTT
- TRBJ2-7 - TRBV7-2 CASSSSPMGAEQYF TGTGCCAGCAGCTCATCCCCCATGGGTGCCGAGCAGTACTTC
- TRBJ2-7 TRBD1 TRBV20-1 CSARGLDRATYEQYF TGCAGTGCTAGGGGGTTGGACAGGGCTACATACGAGCAGTACTTC
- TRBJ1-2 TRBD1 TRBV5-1 CASSWPGGDYGYTF TGCGCCAGCAGCTGGCCAGGGGGGGACTATGGCTACACCTTC
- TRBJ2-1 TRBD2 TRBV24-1 CATSSGSSYNEQFF TGTGCCACCTCTAGCGGGAGCTCCTACAATGAGCAGTTCTTC
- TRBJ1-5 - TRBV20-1 CSARPGQPQHF TGCAGTGCTAGGCCCGGACAGCCCCAGCATTTT
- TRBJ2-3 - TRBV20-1 CSARKGSLRTDTQYF TGCAGTGCTAGAAAGGGGTCACTTCGCACAGATACGCAGTATTTT
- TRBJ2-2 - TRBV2 CASSTGHSNTGELFF TGTGCCAGCAGTACCGGACACTCGAACACCGGGGAGCTGTTTTTT
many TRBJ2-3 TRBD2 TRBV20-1 CSAREAGGPTDTQYF TGCAGTGCTAGAGAGGCGGGGGGTCCCACAGATACGCAGTATTTT
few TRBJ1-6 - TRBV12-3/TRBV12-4 CASSLRATNSPLHF TGTGCCAGCAGTTTGCGGGCGACAAATTCACCCCTCCACTTT
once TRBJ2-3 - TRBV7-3 CASSLSRVGDTQYF TGTGCCAGCAGCTTAAGCAGGGTAGGAGATACGCAGTATTTT
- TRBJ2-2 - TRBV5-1 CASSPPRGTGELFF TGCGCCAGCAGCCCCCCGAGGGGCACCGGGGAGCTGTTTTTT
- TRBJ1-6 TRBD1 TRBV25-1 CATTGGGWNSPLHF TGTGCCACTACAGGGGGCGGTTGGAATTCACCCCTCCACTTT
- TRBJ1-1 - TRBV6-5 CASIQPGLNTEAFF TGTGCCAGCATTCAACCCGGTCTGAACACTGAAGCTTTCTTT
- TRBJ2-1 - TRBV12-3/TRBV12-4 CASSLRVAAAHNEQFF TGTGCCAGCAGCCTAAGGGTGGCGGCCGCCCACAATGAGCAGTTCTTC
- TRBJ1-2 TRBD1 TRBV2 CAKGTEKDGYTF TGTGCCAAAGGGACAGAGAAGGATGGCTACACCTTC
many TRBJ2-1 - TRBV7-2 CASSARTAYNEQFF TGTGCCAGCAGCGCGCGGACAGCGTACAATGAGCAGTTCTTC
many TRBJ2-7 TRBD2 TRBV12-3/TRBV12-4 CASSLGTSGGAYEQYF TGTGCCAGCAGTTTAGGGACTAGCGGGGGGGCCTACGAGCAGTACTTC
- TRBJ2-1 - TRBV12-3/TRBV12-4 CASSFAENNEQFF TGTGCCAGCAGTTTTGCGGAGAACAATGAGCAGTTCTTC
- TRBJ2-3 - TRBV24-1 CATSVANTDTQYF TGTGCCACCAGTGTCGCCAACACAGATACGCAGTATTTT
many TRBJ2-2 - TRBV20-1 CSASKIVPNTGELFF TGCAGTGCTTCGAAGATAGTTCCTAACACCGGGGAGCTGTTTTTT
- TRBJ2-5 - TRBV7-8 CASSSETGFGETQYF TGTGCCAGCAGCTCTGAAACAGGGTTTGGGGAGACCCAGTACTTC